These T cell receptor beta chains were read from a single sample in a study of blood T cell repertoires in COVID-19. Measured with immunoSEQ multiplex PCR; TCRdb has only the in-frame clones, and not every one. Among about 170,000 clones listed, 80% to 90% were seen once. Specimen: peripheral blood. The receptors originated from a woman aged 80 or over with COVID-19, enrolled during active disease. Both conserved end residues are part of each CDR3. The order of the fields is clone size, J gene, D gene, V gene, CDR3 DNA, CDR3 protein. The D gene is left open where the match is weak. The size field is filled for only some rows; it gives once, few, many or a size class.

>.|TRBJ2-5|TRBD1|TRBV19
TGTGCCAGTAGCCTACAGGGGTTGGAGACCCAGTACTTC
CASSLQGLETQYF
>.|TRBJ2-5|TRBD2|TRBV19
TGTGCCAGTAGTATAGGCGTGGCTAGCGGGAGAGAGACCCAGTACTTC
CASSIGVASGRETQYF
>once|TRBJ2-3|.|TRBV30
TGTGCCTGGAGTGTACGAGTGTCTTCGCAGTATTTT
CAWSVRVSSQYF
>.|TRBJ1-5|.|TRBV19
TGTGCCAGTAGTATACATAAATCACCGGGACACAATCAGCCCCAGCATTTT
CASSIHKSPGHNQPQHF
>.|TRBJ1-4|.|TRBV30
TGTGCCTGGAGTCCGGGTAGCGTCAATGAAAAACTGTTTTTT
CAWSPGSVNEKLFF
>.|TRBJ1-6|.|TRBV6-2/TRBV6-3
TGTGCCAGCAGTTTCCCCGGGTGGTCACCCCTCCACTTT
CASSFPGWSPLHF
>.|TRBJ1-1|TRBD1|TRBV12-3/TRBV12-4
TGTGCCAGCAGGCCCCAGGGGGAGACTGAAGCTTTCTTT
CASRPQGETEAFF
>.|TRBJ1-4|TRBD1|TRBV12-3/TRBV12-4
TGTGCCAGCAGTACGACAGGGAATGAAAAACTGTTTTTT
CASSTTGNEKLFF
>.|TRBJ2-7|TRBD1|TRBV6-5
TGTGCCAGCAGTTCAGACAGGGGGCTTGAGCAGTACTTC
CASSSDRGLEQYF
>.|TRBJ1-6|.|TRBV21-1
TGTGCCAGCAGCAAAGGGAGGGACGCCGCCCCGTCCTATAATTCACCCCTCCACTTT
CASSKGRDAAPSYNSPLHF
>.|TRBJ2-7|TRBD2|TRBV7-2
TGTGCCAGCAGCTCTAGCGGGAGGGTTGTCGAGCAGTACTTC
CASSSSGRVVEQYF
>many|TRBJ1-4|.|TRBV4-2
TGTGCCAGCAGTCGACTAGGGGAAAAACTGTTTTTT
CASSRLGEKLFF
>.|TRBJ1-2|TRBD1|TRBV18
TGTGCCAGCTCGCCTAGTGCGGGACAGACTAACTATGGCTACACCTTC
CASSPSAGQTNYGYTF
>.|TRBJ1-3|.|TRBV28
TGTGCCAGCAGGATTCAGGGGCCTGGAAACACCATATATTTT
CASRIQGPGNTIYF
>.|TRBJ1-2|TRBD1|TRBV25-1
TGTGCCAGCAGTTCTAGGGACAGGGGGTTTGGCTACACCTTC
CASSSRDRGFGYTF
>.|TRBJ2-1|TRBD2|TRBV2
TGTGCCTGCAGACTAGCGGGAGTTAACAATGAGCAGTTCTTC
CACRLAGVNNEQFF
>.|TRBJ2-3|TRBD2|TRBV5-1
TGCGCCAGCAGCTTGGGACTAGCGGGCGGCACAGATACGCAGTATTTT
CASSLGLAGGTDTQYF
>few|TRBJ1-1|.|TRBV24-1
TGTGCCACCAGTGATTTCGGGGGGACTGAAGCTTTCTTT
CATSDFGGTEAFF
>.|TRBJ2-7|.|TRBV6-1
TGTGCCAGCAGTGAAGTGGCAGGGGAGTACGAGCAGTACTTC
CASSEVAGEYEQYF
>.|TRBJ2-7|.|TRBV11-2
TGTGCCAGCAGCTTTTGGGGGCGCCCCTACGAGCAGTACTTC
CASSFWGRPYEQYF
>.|TRBJ2-2|.|TRBV19
TGTGCCAGTGGGGAAGGGGGGAACACCGGGGAGCTGTTTTTT
CASGEGGNTGELFF
>once|TRBJ2-5|.|TRBV9
TGTGCCAGCAGCCCCCTTGTCTGGAGGGGAGAAGAGACCCAGTACTTC
CASSPLVWRGEETQYF
>few|TRBJ1-1|.|TRBV27
TGTGCCAGCAGGCCGTTTGTTCCGGGGAACACTGAAGCTTTCTTT
CASRPFVPGNTEAFF
>.|TRBJ1-1|.|TRBV5-3
TGTGCCAGAAGCTTGGGTACGGATCGGGTAATCACTGAAGCTTTCTTT
CARSLGTDRVITEAFF
>.|TRBJ2-1|.|TRBV4-3
TGCGCCAGCAGCCTAAACTACAATGAGCAGTTCTTC
CASSLNYNEQFF
>.|TRBJ2-7|.|TRBV5-1
TGCGCCAGCAGCTCGGCCGACCGCCGGGATAAGCAGTACTTC
CASSSADRRDKQYF
>.|TRBJ2-3|TRBD2|TRBV6-5
TGTGCCAGCAGTTCTAGCGGAAGAGATACGCAGTATTTT
CASSSSGRDTQYF
>once|TRBJ2-1|TRBD2|TRBV7-2
TGTGCCAGCAGCTTAAAAGCGGGAGACAATGAGCAGTTCTTC
CASSLKAGDNEQFF
>.|TRBJ1-5|TRBD1|TRBV19
TGTGCCAGTATCCCGGACAGGGGAGTAGGAAATCAGCCCCAGCATTTT
CASIPDRGVGNQPQHF
>once|TRBJ1-6|TRBD1|TRBV18
TGTGCCAGCTCACGGGGGCAGGGGGTTAATTCACCCCTCCACTTT
CASSRGQGVNSPLHF
>once|TRBJ1-1|.|TRBV18
TGTGCCAGCTCACCGGCAGGGGTAAGGACTGAAGCTTTCTTT
CASSPAGVRTEAFF
>.|TRBJ2-5|.|TRBV2
TGTGCCAGCAGTGGCCAGGGGCGCCAAGAGACCCAGTACTTC
CASSGQGRQETQYF